A selection of T cell receptor beta chains follows, all from one sample in a study of cytomegalovirus exposure and HLA in healthy donors. Profiled with immunoSEQ multiplex PCR; TCRdb holds only in-frame clones, not every one. Among some 120,000 clones listed, 81% were seen once. Specimen: PBMCs. These receptors all come from a woman under 40 in good health and CMV-seronegative. Each CDR3 is given with its conserved first and last residue. A D gene is named only where the DNA matches it firmly.

TRBD1,TRBJ1-1,TRBV10-2,CASRNRGNTEAFF,TGCGCCAGCAGGAACAGGGGGAACACTGAAGCTTTCTTT
TRBD1,TRBJ1-5,TRBV4-3,CASSQDTGGRQPQHF,TGCGCCAGCAGCCAAGATACAGGGGGCAGGCAGCCCCAGCATTTT
TRBD1,TRBJ2-7,TRBV6-1,CASSGTGGTMQYF,TGTGCCAGTTCCGGGACAGGGGGTACGATGCAGTACTTC
TRBD1,TRBJ2-5,TRBV5-4,CASSSTGGIETQYF,TGTGCCAGCAGCTCAACAGGGGGAATAGAGACCCAGTACTTC
TRBD2,TRBJ2-3,TRBV10-3,CAISSAGGPDTQYF,TGTGCCATCAGCTCCGCGGGAGGGCCAGATACGCAGTATTTT
TRBD2,TRBJ2-1,TRBV15,CATSRAGGHNEQFF,TGTGCCACCAGCAGGGCGGGAGGCCACAATGAGCAGTTCTTC
TRBD1,TRBJ1-2,TRBV28,CASSEPGQYYGYTF,TGTGCCAGCAGTGAACCGGGACAGTACTATGGCTACACCTTC
TRBD2,TRBJ2-7,TRBV6-6,CAIGTSGAYEQYF,TGTGCCATCGGGACTAGCGGGGCCTACGAGCAGTACTTC
-,TRBJ1-2,TRBV19,CASSLSRANYGYTF,TGTGCCAGTAGCCTATCCCGAGCTAACTATGGCTACACCTTC
TRBD2,TRBJ2-2,TRBV7-9,CASSIRLAGDGSGTGELFF,TGTGCCAGCAGCATACGACTAGCGGGAGACGGTTCGGGGACCGGGGAGCTGTTTTTT
-,TRBJ2-1,TRBV4-3,CASSQVVGSDEQFF,TGCGCCAGCAGCCAAGTCGTGGGGAGCGATGAGCAGTTCTTC